The table lists the clone carrying this T cell receptor (beta chain) with a count of one. This CDR3 is built from 15 residues. From germline, CDR1 is SGHTA and CDR2 FQGNSA. Unmatched junction bases numbered 4, after V lost 5 bases and J lost 1 base. These data come from a study of blood T cell repertoires in COVID-19. Study-level information: Samples of COVID-19 (acute and convalescent) were obtained from the United States, Italy and Spain. In each case, the material was cDNA or gDNA derived from T cells, B-cell-depleted T cells, or PBMCs.

Generated by immunoSEQ multiplex PCR, the TCRdb table keeps only in-frame clones and is missing some. The data contain about 310,000 clones, roughly 90% of them singletons. Participants reported their clinical history, and cohort assignment relied on those reports. Donors of Cohort 3 who recovered were those that had two negative PCRs, clearance, or symptom resolution. The source material was PBMCs or T cells enriched from blood (not recorded which). The clonotype originates from a woman in her forties who had recovered from COVID-19. V and J are TRBV7-2 and TRBJ2-1; 8 bases are a match to TRBD1. CDR3 DNA: TGTGCCAGCAGCCCAAGGACAGGGTCCTACAATGAGCAGTTCTTC. This gives the protein CASSPRTGSYNEQFF.